This TCR beta chain was obtained from a study of Graves' ophthalmopathy and Graves' hyperthyroidism. This clonotype was recorded at least ten times. The antigen is unknown. Certain patients, namely those with other autoimmune diseases, uncontrolled infections, pregnancy or lactation, were excluded. Trimming removed 5 bases from V and 0 bases from J, with 8 bases in between. Germline lookup yields CDR1 GTSNPN and CDR2 SVGIG (reference sequence). This CDR3 has 13 amino acids. RNA served as the template for amplifying TCR beta CDR3 regions. A first-round RT-PCR used HTBI primers, followed by a second-round multiplex PCR. TCRdb ran MiXCR on the multiplex PCR reads and lists one entry per CDR3 protein. Of about 340,000 distinct CDR3 sequences listed, about 17% are singletons. Study-wide results and caveats: Most thyroid clonotypes expanded beyond 0.001 frequency were also found in blood.

The sequence derives from an adult man with Graves' ophthalmopathy. The sample consisted of peripheral blood. The chain has TRBV30 and TRBJ1-5; D gene uncertain. Here the CDR3 DNA reads TGTGCCTGGGCCGAAAATAGCAATCAGCCCCAGCATTTT. Protein product: CAWAENSNQPQHF.